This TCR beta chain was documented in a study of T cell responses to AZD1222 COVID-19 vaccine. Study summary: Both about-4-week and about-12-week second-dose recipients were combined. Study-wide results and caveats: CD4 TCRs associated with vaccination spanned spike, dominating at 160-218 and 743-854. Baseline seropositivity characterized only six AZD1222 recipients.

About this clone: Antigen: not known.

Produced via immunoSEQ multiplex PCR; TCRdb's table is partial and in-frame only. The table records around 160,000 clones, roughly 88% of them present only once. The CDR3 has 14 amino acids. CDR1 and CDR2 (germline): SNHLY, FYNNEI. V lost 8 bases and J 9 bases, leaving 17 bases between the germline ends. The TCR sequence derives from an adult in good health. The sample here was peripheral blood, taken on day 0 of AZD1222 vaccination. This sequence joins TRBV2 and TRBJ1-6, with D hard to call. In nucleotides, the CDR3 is TGTGCCAGCTGTGGACCGGCCTTGGGTTCACCCCTCCACTTT. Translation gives CASCGPALGSPLHF.